Each of the 10 T cell receptor beta chains below was sequenced from the same sample in a study of cytomegalovirus exposure and HLA in healthy donors (dated 2017 in TCRdb). The library was prepared using the immunoSEQ multiplex PCR assay. A mixture of 60 forward primers for TCR Vbeta segments and 13 reverse primers for TCR Jbeta segments was used in the multiplex PCR. TCRdb took this table from immuneACCESS and kept in-frame rearrangements with V and J called. Such tables lack part of the clones; where checked against another copy, unresolved V genes explain under half of the gap, and the rest is unexplained. The sample table shows around 150,000 clones, and more than 75% are seen once. The ten largest clones take up about 7.5% of the sample. Sequencing was performed on PBMCs. The receptor source for this set is a woman aged 45-60 years in good health and CMV-seropositive.

This clone was counted between two and nine times. The genes are TRBV6-5 and TRBJ1-1; TRBD1 aligns across 8 bases. CDR3 length equals 15 residues. The germline V gene encodes CDR1 MNHEY and CDR2 SVGAGI. After removal of 6 bases from V and 1 base from J, the junction contained 7 bases not matched to a gene. The CDR3 sequence: CASRRQGASNTEAFF. The CDR3 DNA follows: TGTGCCAGCAGGAGGCAGGGGGCTTCGAACACTGAAGCTTTCTTT.

The V and J genes are TRBV19 and TRBJ2-2, with 13 bases aligning to TRBD2. The germline gives CDR1 LNHDA, CDR2 SQIVND (reference sequence). The CDR3 runs to 16 residues. After removal of 5 bases from V and 6 bases from J, the junction contained 6 bases not matched to a gene. CDR3 region: CASSSTSGGDSGELFF. The CDR3 DNA reads TGTGCCAGTAGTTCCACTAGCGGGGGGGATTCCGGGGAGCTGTTTTTT.

This rearrangement joins TRBV30 to TRBJ1-2; D is unclear. The V gene lost 4 bases and the J gene lost 3 bases, with 15 bases spanning the gap. Germline-derived CDR1 and CDR2 are GTSNPN and SVGIG (reference sequence). The CDR3 contains 14 residues. CDR3 amino acids: CAWIYYKGDYGYTF. As DNA, the CDR3 is TGTGCCTGGATTTACTACAAAGGAGACTATGGCTACACCTTC.

Written as DNA, the CDR3 is TGTGCCAGCAGTTCCCTCAGGACAGACTCGCGACCTGAAGCTTTCTTT. Its translation is CASSSLRTDSRPEAFF. The chain employs TRBV6-5 and TRBJ1-1, with D perhaps TRBD1 (6 bases). This CDR3 spans 16 amino acids. V gave up 4 bases and J gave up 6 bases, with 21 bases separating them. Germline CDR1 MNHEY, CDR2 SVGAGI.

This clone was seen once. The CDR3 coding sequence is TGTGCCAGCAGCTCATCGACAGGCTCAGTCTCTGGAAACACCATATATTTT. The encoded protein is CASSSSTGSVSGNTIYF. The chain joins TRBV4-2 to TRBJ1-3; D might be TRBD1 (6 bases). Trimming stripped 5 bases from V and 0 bases from J, with 17 bases between. Germline CDR1 reads LGHNA; CDR2 reads YNFKEQ. The CDR3 consists of 17 residues.

This clone has a handful of counts. The chain carries TRBV30 and TRBJ2-1; unclear D gene. The CDR3 covers 11 residues. CDR1 is GTSNPN and CDR2 is SVGIG in the germline V gene (reference sequence). V was trimmed by 5 bases and J by 6 bases, leaving 8 bases between them. The CDR3 protein is CAWRRLNEQFF. The CDR3 DNA follows: TGTGCCTGGCGAAGACTCAATGAGCAGTTCTTC.

This chain links TRBV7-2 with TRBJ1-2; D unclear. V dropped 4 bases and J dropped 5 bases, with 17 bases sitting between them. Germline assignment: CDR1 SGHTA and CDR2 FQGNSA. This CDR3 is 15 amino acids long. This chain's CDR3 is CASSSKLLTLYGYTF. The CDR3 DNA is TGTGCCAGCAGCTCGAAACTGCTTACCCTATATGGCTACACCTTC.

The V call is TRBV18, the J call TRBJ2-7, with 11 bases lining up with TRBD2. V shed 3 bases, J shed 7 bases, and the junction held 11 bases outside the gene matches. Germline-derived CDR1 and CDR2 are KGHSH and LQKENI. CDR3 length: 16 amino acids. The DNA of the CDR3 is TGTGCCAGCTCACCCCTTAGCGGGAGGGCGTCGGGGGAGCAGTACTTC. Translating gives CASSPLSGRASGEQYF.

This chain joins TRBV15 and TRBJ1-2, with D hard to call. V shed 5 bases and J shed 1 base, with 20 bases lying between them. The V gene's germline CDR1 is LNHNV and CDR2 YYDKDF (reference sequence). The CDR3 covers 17 residues. DNA for the CDR3: TGTGCCACCAGCCCCCGCACTAGAGTTCGGGGTAACTATGGCTACACCTTC. Translating it yields CATSPRTRVRGNYGYTF. The complete variable domain, with remaining parts taken from reference TRBV15 and TRBJ1-2, reads DAMVIQNPRYQVTQFGKPVTLSCSQTLNHNVMYWYQQKSSQAPKLLFHYYDKDFNNEADTPDNFQSRRPNTSFCFLDIRSPGLGDTAMYLCATSPRTRVRGNYGYTFGSGTRLTVV.

This chain joins TRBV5-4 and TRBJ1-2, with D possibly matching TRBD1 (6 bases). The V end was cut by 3 bases, the J end by 4 bases, with 16 bases between. CDR3 length: 15 residues. CDR1 SGHNT and CDR2 YYREEE come from the germline V gene (reference sequence). Here the CDR3 DNA reads TGTGCCAGCAGCTCCCCCCGGGACACCTCCTATGGCTACACCTTC. Protein: CASSSPRDTSYGYTF.